The 27 T cell receptor beta chains presented below share a single source sample, sequenced in a study of blood T cell repertoires in COVID-19. Profiled with immunoSEQ multiplex PCR; TCRdb holds only in-frame clones, not every one. The sample holds 110,000 or so clones, 75% to 90% seen once. What was sequenced was peripheral blood. All receptors come from a human donor with acute or convalescent COVID-19. The donor label of this sample is uncertain.

The gene calls are TRBV6-6 and TRBJ1-6, with TRBD1 as a possible D gene (6 bases). Germline V lookup: CDR1 MNHNY, CDR2 SVGAGI (reference sequence). This CDR3 comprises 14 residues. Trimming took 6 bases from V and 6 from J, leaving 12 bases between them. CDR3 nucleotide sequence: TGTGCCAGCAGCCCAACAGGGCTTAATTCACCCCTCCACTTT. Amino acid sequence: CASSPTGLNSPLHF.

V usage is TRBV28 and J usage is TRBJ1-2, with D possibly being TRBD1 (6 bases). The germline V gene encodes CDR1 MDHEN and CDR2 SYDVKM. Trimming left V 4 bases short and J 2 bases short, with 17 bases between. The CDR3 loop spans 16 amino acids. DNA for the CDR3: TGTGCCAGCAGTTCCAAGGACAGTTCGGTAAACTATGGCTACACCTTC. This sequence encodes CASSSKDSSVNYGYTF.

This chain joins TRBV28 and TRBJ1-2; 8 bases match TRBD1. The CDR3 extends over 15 amino acids. With 6 bases clipped from V and 2 bases from J, the junction kept 8 bases outside the gene matches. Germline values: CDR1 MDHEN, CDR2 SYDVKM. CDR3 in amino acids: CASRPQGARNYGYTF. As DNA, the CDR3 is TGTGCCAGCAGACCGCAGGGGGCGCGGAACTATGGCTACACCTTC.

This clone was found once. The chain combines TRBV18 with TRBJ2-5; D is possibly TRBD2 (6 bases). The CDR3 has 14 amino acids. Trimming removed 6 bases at V and 5 bases at J, with 16 bases between. Per the germline V gene, CDR1 is KGHSH and CDR2 is LQKENI. The CDR3 protein is CASSEPGVYETQYF. Written as DNA, the CDR3 is TGTGCCAGCTCCGAACCGGGGGTATACGAGACCCAGTACTTC. The full variable domain, with the rest looked up from reference TRBV18 and TRBJ2-5, is NAGVMQNPRHLVRRRGQEARLRCSPMKGHSHVYWYRQLPEEGLKFMVYLQKENIIDESGMPKERFSAEFPKEGPSILRIQQVVRGDSAAYFCASSEPGVYETQYFGPGTRLLVL.

CDR3: CSASDGSNPYEQYF. CDR3 in DNA: TGCAGTGCTAGTGACGGGAGCAACCCCTACGAGCAGTACTTC. This chain joins TRBV20-1 and TRBJ2-7; D is possibly TRBD2 (6 bases). This CDR3 comprises 14 residues. Germline V gives CDR1 DFQATT, CDR2 SNEGSKA (reference sequence). Trimming left V 3 bases short and J 2 bases short, with 14 bases between.

This clone was observed many times. The genes are TRBV19 and TRBJ2-1; 11 nucleotides line up with TRBD2. The CDR3 totals 15 residues. V lost 5 bases and J lost 6; bases outside the gene matches: 6. Looked up from germline, CDR1 is LNHDA and CDR2 is SQIVND (reference sequence). CDR3 region: CASSVTSGGFNEQFF. For the CDR3, the DNA is TGTGCCAGTAGTGTTACTAGCGGGGGTTTCAATGAGCAGTTCTTC. Together with reference TRBV19 and TRBJ2-1, the CDR3 gives the full variable domain: DGGITQSPKYLFRKEGQNVTLSCEQNLNHDAMYWYRQDPGQGLRLIYYSQIVNDFQKGDIAEGYSVSREKKESFPLTVTSAQKNPTAFYLCASSVTSGGFNEQFFGPGTRLTVL.

The chain employs TRBV3-1 (or the pseudogene TRBV3-2) and TRBJ2-7; D uncertain. Between the trimmed V and J ends, which lost 1 base and 6 bases, there was a span of 10 bases. The CDR3 extends over 13 amino acids. From germline, CDR1 is LGHDT and CDR2 YNNKEL (reference sequence). The CDR3 sequence: CASSQAGSREQYF. The CDR3 bases are TGTGCCAGCAGCCAAGCCGGGTCCCGCGAGCAGTACTTC.

The chain is built from TRBV27 and TRBJ1-4; 12 bases agree with TRBD1. Losses at the gene ends were 6 bases for V and 14 bases for J; bases not matched to a gene: 1. Per germline, CDR1 MNHEY and CDR2 SMNVEV (reference sequence). The length of the CDR3 is 11 residues. The DNA of the CDR3 is TGTGCCAGCAGAGGGACAGGGGGCCTGTTTTTT. This encodes CASRGTGGLFF. The complete variable domain, with remaining parts taken from reference TRBV27 and TRBJ1-4, reads EAQVTQNPRYLITVTGKKLTVTCSQNMNHEYMSWYRQDPGLGLRQIYYSMNVEVTDKGDVPEGYKVSRKEKRNFPLILESPSPNQTSLYFCASRGTGGLFFGSGTQLSVL.

This chain uses TRBV6-5 with TRBJ2-1; 7 nucleotides agree with TRBD2. The J segment lost 3 bases and the V segment lost 6 bases, leaving 2 bases of the junction unmatched. The length of the CDR3 is 13 residues. CDR1 is MNHEY and CDR2 is SVGAGI in the germline V gene. As DNA, the CDR3 is TGTGCCAGCAGCCGGGACTACTACAATGAGCAGTTCTTC. It translates to CASSRDYYNEQFF.

The genes are TRBV29-1 and TRBJ1-3; 7 bases match TRBD1. The trim removed 5 bases at V and 3 bases at J, leaving 10 bases unmatched. This CDR3 spans 15 amino acids. CDR1 is SQVTM and CDR2 is ANQGSEA in the germline V gene. The CDR3 bases are TGCAGCGTTATTCCCCAGGACAGGTTTGGAAACACCATATATTTT. Translation: CSVIPQDRFGNTIYF.

V gene TRBV7-7 combines with J gene TRBJ2-2, with a weak D call TRBD2 (5 bases). Germline V gene lookup returns CDR1 SSHAT and CDR2 FNYEAQ (reference sequence). Trimming removed 1 base from V and 8 bases from J, with 8 bases in between. This CDR3 is 13 amino acids long. CDR3 in DNA: TGTGCCAGCAGCTTAGAAGGCGGGGGGGAGCTGTTTTTT. Translated, it gives CASSLEGGGELFF.

This clone has a single count. The chain joins TRBV7-2 to TRBJ1-2; unclear D gene. The CDR3 runs to 15 residues. Between the trimmed V and J ends, which lost 5 bases and 1 base, there was a span of 14 bases. Per the germline V gene, CDR1 is SGHTA and CDR2 is FQGNSA. CDR3 sequence reads: CASSPISGYNYGYTF. CDR3 sequence (DNA): TGTGCCAGCAGCCCTATTTCGGGATATAACTATGGCTACACCTTC.

This chain connects TRBV7-9 to TRBJ1-3, with D tentatively TRBD1 (6 bases). This CDR3 comprises 12 residues. V was clipped by 2 bases and J by 16 bases, with 15 bases between them. Germline values: CDR1 SEHNR, CDR2 FQNEAQ (reference sequence). Here the CDR3 reads CASSLNREGSYF. CDR3 sequence (DNA): TGTGCCAGCAGCTTAAACAGGGAGGGTTCCTATTTT.

The gene calls are TRBV5-6 and TRBJ1-2; 7 bases fit TRBD1. Looked up from germline, CDR1 is SGHDT and CDR2 is YYEEEE. J gave up 4 bases and V 4 bases, and 4 bases lay outside the gene matches. CDR3 length equals 13 residues. The CDR3 coding sequence is TGTGCCAGCAGCCTCGACAGGGCCTATGGCTACACCTTC. The encoded protein is CASSLDRAYGYTF.

Turning to this clone: The same CDR3 is also encoded by other DNA sequences in this sample. This sequence joins TRBV28 and TRBJ1-2; 10 bases line up with TRBD1. This CDR3 comprises 13 residues. Germline CDR1 reads MDHEN; CDR2 reads SYDVKM. The trim removed 6 bases at V and 4 bases at J, leaving 2 bases unmatched. The CDR3 protein is CASSRDRGYGYTF. CDR3 nucleotide sequence: TGTGCCAGCAGCCGGGACAGGGGCTATGGCTACACCTTC.

This clone was seen a handful of times. J is TRBJ1-2 and V is TRBV2, with D perhaps TRBD1 (5 bases). The CDR3 loop spans 14 amino acids. Per germline, CDR1 SNHLY and CDR2 FYNNEI. V was clipped by 3 bases and J by 3 bases, with 11 bases between them. DNA of the CDR3: TGTGCCAGCAGTGACCGGGACTGGGACTATGGCTACACCTTC. Translated, it gives CASSDRDWDYGYTF.

The chain carries TRBV29-1 and TRBJ1-4; 10 nucleotides align to TRBD1. The CDR3 sequence is 13 residues long. The V gene end was trimmed by 4 bases and the J gene end by 7 bases; junction bases not matched to a gene: 3. In germline, CDR1 is SQVTM, CDR2 ANQGSEA. This CDR3 is CSVADRGLEKLFF. The CDR3 DNA reads as TGCAGCGTTGCTGACAGGGGGCTTGAAAAACTGTTTTTT.

This clone was recorded once. The CDR3 reads CASSQGRVTYGYTF. The CDR3 region has the DNA TGCGCCAGCAGCCAAGGTCGGGTTACCTATGGCTACACCTTC. V is TRBV4-3 and J is TRBJ1-2; no firm D call. CDR1 and CDR2 (germline): LGHNA, YSLEER. The V end was cut by 1 base, the J end by 4 bases, with 10 bases between. This CDR3 is built from 14 residues.

V is TRBV7-9 and J is TRBJ1-2, with D unresolved. This CDR3 is 16 amino acids long. Per germline, CDR1 SEHNR and CDR2 FQNEAQ (reference sequence). V was trimmed by 1 base and J by 8 bases, leaving 20 bases between them. The CDR3 loop is CASSLERVHGYLGYTF. Written as DNA, the CDR3 is TGTGCCAGCAGCTTAGAGCGGGTGCATGGGTATTTGGGCTACACCTTC.

The chain uses TRBV3-1 (or the pseudogene TRBV3-2) and TRBJ2-1; D possibly corresponds to TRBD2 (6 bases). V shed 2 bases and J shed 9 bases, with 14 bases lying between them. Looked up from germline, CDR1 is LGHDT and CDR2 is YNNKEL (reference sequence). The CDR3 runs to 14 residues. CDR3 residues: CASSQRRGSSEQFF. The CDR3, as DNA: TGTGCCAGCAGCCAACGCCGGGGGAGTAGTGAGCAGTTCTTC.

The chain is built from TRBV5-6 and TRBJ2-3; 8 bases match TRBD2. The CDR3 runs 15 residues. With V trimmed by 3 bases and J by 4 bases, 7 bases remained unmatched. Germline CDR1 reads SGHDT; CDR2 reads YYEEEE. In DNA form, the CDR3 reads TGTGCCAGCAGCTCGAGCGGGAGTGCGTCAGATACGCAGTATTTT. This gives the protein CASSSSGSASDTQYF.

CDR3 DNA sequence: TGTGCCAGCACCCAGTGGGGGCTAGGCTACGAGCAGTACTTC. This gives the protein CASTQWGLGYEQYF. The rearrangement links TRBV28 to TRBJ2-7, with D tentatively TRBD1 (6 bases). The CDR3 consists of 14 residues. Germline CDR1 and CDR2: MDHEN and SYDVKM. Trimming took off 7 bases at V and 3 bases at J, with 16 bases between the two ends.

This chain links TRBV6-6 with TRBJ1-6, with 7 bases identical to TRBD1. The CDR3 length is 15 residues. Germline CDR1 MNHNY, CDR2 SVGAGI (reference sequence). J lost 9 bases, V lost 0 bases, and 5 bases had no gene match. CDR3 loop: CASSYSRTGSSPLHF. The CDR3 DNA sequence: TGTGCCAGCAGTTACTCAAGGACAGGCAGTTCACCCCTCCACTTT.

The CDR3 sequence is CASSERDRVWAITEAFF. In DNA, the CDR3 is TGTGCCAGCAGTGAACGAGACAGGGTCTGGGCGATAACTGAAGCTTTCTTT. The chain combines TRBV25-1 with TRBJ1-1, with 7 bases fitting TRBD1. Germline CDR1 and CDR2: MGHDK and SYGVNS. This CDR3 region has 17 residues. Unmatched junction bases numbered 14, after V lost 2 bases and J lost 5 bases.

The chain has TRBV20-1 and TRBJ1-2; D is ambiguous. The germline CDR1 and CDR2 sequences are DFQATT and SNEGSKA (reference sequence). V was shortened by 3 bases and J by 5 bases, with 13 bases between the two germline ends. The CDR3 consists of 13 residues. Written as DNA, the CDR3 is TGCAGTGCTAGTGAGGCCCCGTCATATGGCTACACCTTC. It codes for CSASEAPSYGYTF.

This chain uses TRBV4-2 with TRBJ2-1; D is perhaps TRBD2 (5 bases). Germline loops: CDR1 LGHNA, CDR2 YNFKEQ. This CDR3 region has 15 residues. With 1 base removed from V and 2 bases from J, the gap between germline ends came to 9 bases. CDR3 sequence (DNA): TGTGCCAGCAGCCAAGTTCCGGGGACCTACAATGAGCAGTTCTTC. It encodes CASSQVPGTYNEQFF.

The rearrangement joins TRBV19 to TRBJ1-5, with 7 positions matching TRBD1. CDR3 length: 16 residues. Germline-derived CDR1 and CDR2 are LNHDA and SQIVND (reference sequence). V gave up 5 bases and J gave up 0 bases; unmatched junction bases: 7. The CDR3: CASSPQGTHSNQPQHF. The CDR3 DNA follows: TGTGCCAGTAGTCCACAGGGGACCCATAGCAATCAGCCCCAGCATTTT.